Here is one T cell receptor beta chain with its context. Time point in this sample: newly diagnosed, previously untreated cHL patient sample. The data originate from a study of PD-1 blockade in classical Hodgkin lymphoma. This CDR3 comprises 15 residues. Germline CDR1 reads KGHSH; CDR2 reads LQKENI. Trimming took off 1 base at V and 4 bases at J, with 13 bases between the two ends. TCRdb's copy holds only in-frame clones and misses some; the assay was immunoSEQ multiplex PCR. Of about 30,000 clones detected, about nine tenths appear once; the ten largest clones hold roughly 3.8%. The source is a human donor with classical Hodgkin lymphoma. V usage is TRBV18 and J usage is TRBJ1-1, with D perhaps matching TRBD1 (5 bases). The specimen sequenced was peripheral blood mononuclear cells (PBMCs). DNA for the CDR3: TGTGCCAGCTCACCACTAGTCAATACAGGCACTGAAGCTTTCTTT. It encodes CASSPLVNTGTEAFF.